The following is a T cell receptor beta chain sequence with its context. These data come from a study of blood T cell repertoires in COVID-19. Generated by immunoSEQ multiplex PCR, the TCRdb table keeps only in-frame clones and is missing some. The table shows more than 400,000 clones, with 80% to 95% occurring only once. The ends were cut back, 7 bases at V and 2 bases at J, with 18 bases in the middle. CDR3 length: 16 residues. Germline CDR1 reads LGHNT; CDR2 reads FRNRAP. What was sequenced was PBMCs or T cells enriched from blood (not recorded which). The chain has TRBV12-5 and TRBJ2-1, with a weak D call TRBD1 (5 bases). This clonotype originated in a man aged 18 to 29 who had recovered from COVID-19. CDR3 loop: CASAPGIPGPYNEQFF. In nucleotides, the CDR3 is TGTGCTAGTGCTCCAGGGATCCCGGGCCCCTACAATGAGCAGTTCTTC.